These 27 T cell receptor beta chains were sequenced from one sample in a study of identical twins. Each CDR3 protein gets one entry after TCRdb re-called the 5' RACE reads with MiXCR. This sample yields 300,000 to 400,000 distinct CDR3 sequences, of which 9% are seen a single time; around 8.6% belongs to the top ten. The specimen was naive T cells sorted from blood. These receptors were taken from a woman aged 50 to 65 in good health.

This clonotype was recorded many times. V is TRBV5-1 and J is TRBJ2-3; TRBD2 agrees at 8 bases. V shed 0 bases, J shed 5 bases, and the junction held 5 bases outside the gene matches. The germline V gene encodes CDR1 SGHRS and CDR2 YFSETQ. The CDR3 loop spans 15 amino acids. This CDR3 is CASSLGREGGDTQYF. CDR3 DNA sequence: TGCGCCAGCAGCTTGGGTCGGGAGGGCGGAGATACGCAGTATTTT.

V is TRBV5-4 and J is TRBJ2-3; 8 bases agree with TRBD2. With 3 bases clipped from V and 6 bases from J, the junction kept 12 bases outside the gene matches. CDR1 SGHNT and CDR2 YYREEE come from the germline V gene (reference sequence). The CDR3 has 16 amino acids. Here the CDR3 DNA reads TGTGCCAGCAGCTCTCCCTCTGGACTAGCAGGGGATACGCAGTATTTT. As protein: CASSSPSGLAGDTQYF.

This clonotype was counted a few times. V gene TRBV10-3 combines with J gene TRBJ2-3, with TRBD2 as a possible D gene (5 bases). The length of the CDR3 is 13 residues. Germline values: CDR1 ENHRY, CDR2 SYGVKD. V was shortened by 7 bases and J by 2 bases, with 10 bases between the two germline ends. The CDR3 loop reads CAITGENTDTQYF. The CDR3 region has the DNA TGTGCCATCACCGGGGAAAACACAGATACGCAGTATTTT.

V and J are TRBV19 and TRBJ1-3, with D uncertain. There are 16 residues in the CDR3. V was shortened by 6 bases and J by 0 bases, with 15 bases between the two germline ends. Germline CDR1 and CDR2: LNHDA and SQIVND (reference sequence). This CDR3 reads CASRERTAYSGNTIYF. The CDR3 DNA sequence: TGTGCCAGTAGGGAGAGGACTGCGTACTCTGGAAACACCATATATTTT. The full variable domain, completed using reference TRBV19 and TRBJ1-3, is DGGITQSPKYLFRKEGQNVTLSCEQNLNHDAMYWYRQDPGQGLRLIYYSQIVNDFQKGDIAEGYSVSREKKESFPLTVTSAQKNPTAFYLCASRERTAYSGNTIYFGEGSWLTVV.

This chain joins TRBV15 and TRBJ2-7, with 9 bases fitting TRBD1. The germline V gene encodes CDR1 LNHNV and CDR2 YYDKDF (reference sequence). The CDR3 spans 14 residues. J gave up 4 bases and V 5 bases, and 6 bases lay outside the gene matches. As DNA, the CDR3 is TGTGCCACCAGCCTAAACAGGGGGCCATACGAGCAGTACGTC. Its protein product is CATSLNRGPYEQYV.

The table lists this clonotype with many counts. This chain joins TRBV10-3 and TRBJ1-1; D is uncertain. Germline V gene data show CDR1 as ENHRY and CDR2 as SYGVKD. CDR3 length: 11 amino acids. V lost 4 bases and J lost 8, with 8 bases in between. The CDR3 DNA is TGTGCCATCAGTGGGGCGGACGAAGCTTTCTTT. It translates to CAISGADEAFF.

This clonotype has only a few counts. V is TRBV29-1 and J is TRBJ1-1, with 7 bases matching TRBD1. Germline assignment: CDR1 SQVTM and CDR2 ANQGSEA. There are 13 residues in the CDR3. The ends lost 5 bases at V and 3 bases at J; junction bases unmatched: 6. CDR3 protein: CSVHGQEHTEAFF. The CDR3 DNA sequence: TGCAGCGTTCACGGACAGGAACACACTGAAGCTTTCTTT.

The chain carries TRBV12-3 or TRBV12-4 and TRBJ2-2, with D uncertain. This CDR3 has 15 amino acids. Trimming left V 1 base short and J 4 bases short, with 10 bases between. CDR3 DNA sequence: TGTGCCAGCAGTTTAGTTAGGGTGCCCACCGGGGAGCTGTTTTTT. It is translated as CASSLVRVPTGELFF.

This clonotype was counted many times. The chain recombines TRBV7-9 with TRBJ1-4, with D unresolved. The CDR3 consists of 16 residues. Trimming pared 3 bases from V and 3 bases from J, leaving 14 bases between. Per germline, CDR1 SEHNR and CDR2 FQNEAQ (reference sequence). The DNA for the CDR3 is TGTGCCAGCAGCTTTTTACAGAACGAGTCTAATGAAAAACTGTTTTTT. It is translated as CASSFLQNESNEKLFF.

The rearrangement links TRBV15 to TRBJ2-1; possibly TRBD2 for D (6 bases). CDR1 and CDR2 (germline): LNHNV, YYDKDF (reference sequence). The CDR3 covers 18 residues. Trimming stripped 0 bases from V and 0 bases from J, with 15 bases between. CDR3 sequence reads: CATSRDSSGRSSYNEQFF. DNA for the CDR3: TGTGCCACCAGCAGAGATAGTAGCGGTCGGAGCTCCTACAATGAGCAGTTCTTC.

This clonotype was recorded a few times. The V gene is TRBV12-5, the J gene TRBJ1-2; D call uncertain. The ends were cut back, 2 bases at V and 7 bases at J, with 11 bases in the middle. This CDR3 comprises 13 residues. Germline-derived CDR1 and CDR2 are LGHNT and FRNRAP. CDR3 sequence reads: CASGLTDGVGYTF. The CDR3 DNA is TGTGCTAGTGGTTTGACGGACGGTGTTGGCTACACCTTC. The variable domain in full, with the rest retrieved from reference TRBV12-5 and TRBJ1-2, is DARVTQTPRHKVTEMGQEVTMRCQPILGHNTVFWYRQTMMQGLELLAYFRNRAPLDDSGMPKDRFSAEMPDATLATLKIQPSEPRDSAVYFCASGLTDGVGYTFGSGTRLTVV.

V gene TRBV30 combines with J gene TRBJ1-2; unclear D gene. This CDR3 region has 13 residues. Germline V gives CDR1 GTSNPN, CDR2 SVGIG (reference sequence). With 4 bases removed from V and 0 bases from J, the gap between germline ends came to 9 bases. In DNA form, the CDR3 reads TGTGCCTGGATGTCACAAGCTAACTATGGCTACACCTTC. Protein sequence: CAWMSQANYGYTF. The whole variable domain, filled in from reference TRBV30 and TRBJ1-2, reads SQTIHQWPATLVQPVGSPLSLECTVEGTSNPNLYWYRQAAGRGLQLLFYSVGIGQISSEVPQNLSASRPQDRQFILSSKKLLLSDSGFYLCAWMSQANYGYTFGSGTRLTVV.

The rearrangement joins TRBV29-1 to TRBJ2-2; 8 bases align to TRBD1. Germline V gene data show CDR1 as SQVTM and CDR2 as ANQGSEA. V trimming: 4 bases; J trimming: 0 bases; junction bases outside the gene matches: 4. This CDR3 spans 15 amino acids. CDR3 sequence reads: CSVGGTGSNTGELFF. In DNA form, the CDR3 reads TGCAGCGTTGGGGGGACAGGATCGAACACCGGGGAGCTGTTTTTT.

This clonotype has more than one count but fewer than ten. The chain couples TRBV12-3 or TRBV12-4 to TRBJ2-3, with TRBD2 matching 13 bases. The CDR3 extends over 15 amino acids. V lost 7 bases, J lost 5 bases, and 6 bases stayed unmatched. CDR3 sequence: CASNLGLAGVDTQYF. CDR3 nucleotides: TGTGCCAGCAATCTAGGACTAGCGGGAGTAGATACGCAGTATTTT.

This clonotype was recorded many times. Here the CDR3 reads CASSPKLPLTLAGEKYNEQFF. The CDR3, as DNA: TGTGCCAGCAGCCCGAAGCTTCCCTTAACCTTAGCGGGAGAGAAGTACAATGAGCAGTTCTTC. The chain uses TRBV3-1 and TRBJ2-1; 9 nucleotides align to TRBD2. Germline V gene data show CDR1 as LGHDT and CDR2 as YNNKEL (reference sequence). With V trimmed by 4 bases and J by 4 bases, 23 bases remained unmatched. This CDR3 comprises 21 residues.

This clonotype was counted at least ten times. The chain recombines TRBV24-1 with TRBJ2-2; D is unresolved. The V gene lost 5 bases and the J gene lost 8 bases, with 11 bases spanning the gap. The germline V gene has CDR1 KGHDR and CDR2 SFDVKD. The CDR3 totals 13 residues. The CDR3 reads CATSVGSPGELFF. Here the CDR3 DNA reads TGTGCCACCAGTGTTGGCAGTCCGGGGGAGCTGTTTTTT.

J is TRBJ1-4 and V is TRBV18; no clear D gene. This CDR3 contains 13 residues. V lost 2 bases to trimming and J lost 5 bases, with 6 bases between them. CDR1 and CDR2 (germline): KGHSH, LQKENI. The CDR3 sequence is CASSPNGNEKLFF. In DNA, the CDR3 is TGTGCCAGCTCACCAAACGGCAATGAAAAACTGTTTTTT.

In this sample, this clonotype turned up a few times. The chain couples TRBV5-1 to TRBJ2-3; 10 bases agree with TRBD2. The CDR3 has 16 residues. CDR1 and CDR2 (germline): SGHRS, YFSETQ. Unmatched junction bases numbered 4, after V lost 3 bases and J lost 0 bases. CDR3 residues: CASSWEAGGSTDTQYF. The DNA for the CDR3 is TGCGCCAGCAGCTGGGAAGCGGGAGGGAGCACAGATACGCAGTATTTT.

This clonotype was seen only a few times. The genes are TRBV20-1 and TRBJ2-3; D ambiguous. This CDR3 region has 10 residues. Per the germline V gene, CDR1 is DFQATT and CDR2 is SNEGSKA (reference sequence). V dropped 4 bases and J dropped 6 bases, with 5 bases sitting between them. The CDR3 sequence is CSAISDTQYF. CDR3 bases: TGCAGTGCTATTTCTGATACGCAGTATTTT.

J is TRBJ2-1 and V is TRBV9; 8 positions agree with TRBD2. The CDR3 is made up of 14 amino acids. With V trimmed by 0 bases and J by 6 bases, 2 bases remained unmatched. The germline gives CDR1 SGDLS, CDR2 YYNGEE. CDR3 in amino acids: CASSVATSGNEQFF. In nucleotides, the CDR3 is TGTGCCAGCAGCGTAGCTACTAGCGGCAATGAGCAGTTCTTC.

The table lists this clonotype with many counts. The CDR3 region is CASRSSGRGENEQFF. Written as DNA, the CDR3 is TGTGCCAGCAGATCTAGCGGGAGAGGCGAGAATGAGCAGTTCTTC. This chain joins TRBV6-5 and TRBJ2-1, with 10 nucleotides matching TRBD2. From germline, CDR1 is MNHEY and CDR2 SVGAGI. Losses at the gene ends were 6 bases for V and 7 bases for J; bases not matched to a gene: 9. The CDR3 runs to 15 residues.

This clonotype was counted at least ten times. The chain has TRBV12-3 or TRBV12-4 and TRBJ2-5; D is unclear. This CDR3 is 13 amino acids long. Trimming removed 0 bases at V and 8 bases at J, with 10 bases between. CDR3 residues: CASSLALGITQYF. The CDR3 nucleotides are TGTGCCAGCAGTTTAGCGCTGGGGATTACCCAGTACTTC.

This clonotype occurred many times. The chain employs TRBV10-3 and TRBJ1-2; D is undetermined. V was cut by 4 bases and J by 1 base, with 10 bases left in between. Germline CDR1 ENHRY, CDR2 SYGVKD. The CDR3 runs 14 residues. CDR3 amino acids: CAISGTRVNYGYTF. The CDR3 DNA reads as TGTGCCATCAGTGGAACGAGAGTTAACTATGGCTACACCTTC.

The genes are TRBV20-1 and TRBJ2-5; D is unresolved. V lost 3 bases, J lost 2 bases, and 7 bases lay in between. Germline assignment: CDR1 DFQATT and CDR2 SNEGSKA (reference sequence). This CDR3 has 12 amino acids. The CDR3 DNA sequence: TGCAGTGCTAGTAATCTTCAAGAGACCCAGTACTTC. Protein sequence: CSASNLQETQYF.

The sample holds a few counts of this clonotype. The V and J genes are TRBV4-1 and TRBJ1-1; 10 nucleotides line up with TRBD1. There are 16 residues in the CDR3. V shed 1 base and J 3 bases; nucleotides not matched to a gene: 5. Germline CDR1 and CDR2: MGHRA and YSYEKL. For the CDR3, the DNA is TGCGCCAGCAGCCAAGTGACAGGGGGCTGGGACACTGAAGCTTTCTTT. Protein product: CASSQVTGGWDTEAFF.

This clonotype was observed many times. V is TRBV29-1 and J is TRBJ1-6; tentatively, D is TRBD1 (5 bases). This CDR3 has 14 residues. Germline V lookup: CDR1 SQVTM, CDR2 ANQGSEA. Trimming stripped 4 bases from V and 11 bases from J, with 18 bases between. CDR3 in amino acids: CSVGEGQGMAPLHF. CDR3 DNA: TGCAGCGTTGGTGAGGGTCAGGGCATGGCACCCCTCCACTTT.

V and J are TRBV27 and TRBJ1-5; D perhaps matches TRBD1 (5 bases). Germline V gene lookup returns CDR1 MNHEY and CDR2 SMNVEV (reference sequence). Trimming pared 3 bases from V and 2 bases from J, leaving 8 bases between. There are 14 residues in the CDR3. CDR3 loop: CASSFDSGNQPQHF. The CDR3 DNA sequence: TGTGCCAGCAGTTTCGACAGCGGCAATCAGCCCCAGCATTTT.